This T cell receptor (beta chain) was identified in a study of naive and memory T cell subsets (dated by TCRdb to the late 2010s). At the level of the whole study: An open-source, UMI-based TCR alpha and beta sequencing pipeline was applied to sorted naive and memory peripheral blood T cell subsets. IgG serology results and the functional CMV T cell responses were in complete agreement. RNA was DNase-treated and reverse transcribed with TCR constant-region primers, mostly using SuperScript III.

The library was generated by UMI-ligation and nested PCR. To cover both TRBC1 and TRBC2, the beta constant-region primer consisted of an equimolar mix of two oligonucleotides. The ligated cDNA went through four rounds of PCR with nested alpha and beta constant-region primers together with the SP2 primer. A single-stranded oligonucleotide containing the SP2 primer and a 12-nucleotide UMI was joined to the 3' end of the cDNA by T4 RNA ligase 1. Incubation of the ligation reaction lasted roughly 20-25 hours at 16 degrees C. PCR2 was usually performed as a SYBR Green qPCR and halted at a preset threshold so that over-amplification would not occur. Agencourt AMPure XP magnetic beads were used for all purifications after the first. Libraries were quantified by Qubit and checked on a TapeStation, where a main peak was expected near 650 bp. Pooled libraries were sequenced on an Illumina MiSeq with v2 2x251 paired-end kits, typically giving roughly 0.9-2.2 million reads per sample. Each sample was pooled at 3.5 to 5 nM, and roughly 4.5-7.5% PhiX was included to help cluster recognition. In the original analysis: FASTQ reads processed by Demultiplexor were assigned V and J genes by Decombinator through tag matching that tolerated a single base-pair mismatch. By using UMIs, Collapsinator corrected both sequencing errors and the frequency errors caused by PCR heterogeneity. TCRs were translated and CDR3s were extracted from the conserved cysteine to the FGXG phenylalanine by CDR3Translator, with non-productive sequences being flagged. Gini, Shannon entropy and inverse Simpson indices were computed after subsampling the repertoires to the same number of UMI-defined TCRs. Within the linear range, a power law was fitted by maximum likelihood to the distributions of clonotype abundance. For one naive CD8 sample, the pipeline and MIGEC produced similar UMI counts, unique TCR numbers and clonal distributions. In one analysis, naive TCRs that were also found in any memory subset of the same donor were excluded from the naive repertoire. The repertoires were searched for some 7,300 CMV-associated CDR3 sequences that had been compiled from VDJdb and a published dataset. TCRdb trimmed the raw reads at Q25, called clones with MiXCR and kept productive beta chains. Each CDR3 protein appears once, grouped with its most common genes and DNA. TCRdb's processing, not the authors' own work, is the source of the V and J calls. This sample gives about 140,000 distinct CDR3 sequences in total; approximately 21% of them show up just once. The ten largest account for around 0.63% of the sample.

Overall study results and their limits: A few larger clonotypes were present in naive repertoires, especially CD8 naive repertoires, and these clonotypes were possibly memory cells re-expressing CD45RA. In both CD4 and CD8 cells, a rise in Gini index and a fall in Shannon and inverse Simpson diversity were observed from naive through CM, EM and EMRA. Clonotypes were defined as single alpha or beta chain sequences, not paired alpha/beta receptors. A power law was followed by TCR abundance, with an exponent that differed between naive and memory subsets but was consistent across the three individuals. RNA-based TCR counts may be influenced by expression changes linked to T cell activation and differentiation. The repertoire findings for the naive and memory subsets could not be validated against a ground truth because none was available. Once error correction was done, more than 90% of naive TCR sequences showed up just once, which made the naive abundance distributions much steeper than those of the memory subsets.

There are 13 amino acids in the CDR3, from cysteine to phenylalanine inclusive. Only the CDR3 DNA stays, 39 bases, in frame from base 1. The junction carries 9 bases between V and J, which are trimmed by 6 bases and 0 bases respectively. CDR1 and CDR2 (DFQATT, SNEGSKA) derive from the germline V gene (reference sequence). There are a few counts of this clonotype. Its antigen is currently not known. Within one base of it there is no much larger clone, and no base qualities were kept. TCR alpha and beta chain libraries were amplified separately from the second PCR step onward. Donor CMV status was determined by IFNgamma production from CD4+ T cells after overnight stimulation of fresh PBMCs with CMV viral lysate. CD4 T cells were positively selected using Miltenyi beads, after which CD8 T cells were positively selected from the CD4-negative fraction. After staining for CD3, CD4, CD8, CD45RA, CD27 and a live/dead dye, cells were sorted on a BD Aria II into four subsets based on CD45RA and CD27. A few healthy volunteers provided blood, and each donor's sample was split into CD4 and CD8 T cells and then further divided into four differentiation subsets. About 110 ml of peripheral blood was taken from each donor, and PBMC were separated by density-gradient centrifugation on Ficoll-Paque PLUS. Sorted cells were lysed in RLT buffer, and RNA was extracted with a Qiagen RNeasy kit and stored at -80°C.

This receptor was obtained from a human donor in good health. What was sequenced was naive CD8+ T cells from blood. What this sample's cell subset or site label stands for: naive T cells, CD45RA high CD27+. This receptor chain uses TRBV20-1 and TRBJ2-1, with the D gene not clear enough to name. The nucleotide sequence is given as TGCAGTGCCCGACCCAGCTCCTACAATGAGCAGTTCTTC. It translates to CSARPSSYNEQFF.